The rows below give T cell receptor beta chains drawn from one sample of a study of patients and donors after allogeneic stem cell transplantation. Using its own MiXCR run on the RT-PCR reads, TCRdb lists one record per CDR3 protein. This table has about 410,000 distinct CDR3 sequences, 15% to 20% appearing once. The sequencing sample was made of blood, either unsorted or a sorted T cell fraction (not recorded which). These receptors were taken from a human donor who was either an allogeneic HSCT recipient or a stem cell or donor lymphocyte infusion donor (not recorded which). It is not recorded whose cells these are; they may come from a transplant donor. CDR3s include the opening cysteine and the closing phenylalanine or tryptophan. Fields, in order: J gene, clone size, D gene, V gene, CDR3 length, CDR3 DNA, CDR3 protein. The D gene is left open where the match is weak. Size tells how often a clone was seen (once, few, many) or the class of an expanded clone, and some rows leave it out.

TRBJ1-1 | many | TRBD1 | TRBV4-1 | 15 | TGCGCCAGCAGCCAAGTAGAGACAGGGAGCACTGAAGCTTTCTTT | CASSQVETGSTEAFF
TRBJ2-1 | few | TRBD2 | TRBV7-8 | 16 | TGTGCCAGCAGCCTCTCCCCGGGGGGGGGTTACAATGAGCAGTTCTTC | CASSLSPGGGYNEQFF
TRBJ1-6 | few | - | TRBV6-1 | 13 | TGTGCCATCAGAACCTACAGGGATTCACCCCTCCACTTT | CAIRTYRDSPLHF
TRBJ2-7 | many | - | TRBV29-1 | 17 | TGCAGCGTTGGAGCCTCAGGGGACTTACATCGAACGTACGAGCAGTACTTC | CSVGASGDLHRTYEQYF
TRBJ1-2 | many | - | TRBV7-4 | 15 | TGTGCCAGCTCCCTCCGTAGGGACGGACGAAATGGCTACACCTTC | CASSLRRDGRNGYTF
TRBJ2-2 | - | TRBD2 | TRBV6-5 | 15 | TGTGCCAGCAGTTACCCACCGGGGGGGTCCACGGAGCTGTTTTTT | CASSYPPGGSTELFF
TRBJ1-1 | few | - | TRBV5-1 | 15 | TGCGCCAGCAGCACAAAGGGACCGATGAACACTGAAGCTTTCTTT | CASSTKGPMNTEAFF
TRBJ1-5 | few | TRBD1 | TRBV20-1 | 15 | TGCAGTGCTATTAACAGGAGGGGGCTCGTGAGGCCCCAGCATTTT | CSAINRRGLVRPQHF
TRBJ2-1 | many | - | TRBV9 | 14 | TGTGCCAGCAGCGTAGCGTGGAGCCCCCGGGAGCAGTTCTTC | CASSVAWSPREQFF
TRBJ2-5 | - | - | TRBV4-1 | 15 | TGCGCCAGCAGCCAAGGGCCCGCAACCGGAGAGACCCAGTACTTC | CASSQGPATGETQYF
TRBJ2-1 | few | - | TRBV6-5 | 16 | TGTGCCAGCAGTTACGACGGGGAGAGCTCCTACAATGAGCAGTTCTTC | CASSYDGESSYNEQFF
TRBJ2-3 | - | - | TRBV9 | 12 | TGTGCCAGCAGCGCGTCAGCAGATACGCAGTATTTT | CASSASADTQYF
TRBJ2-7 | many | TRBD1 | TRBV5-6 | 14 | TGTGCCAGCAGATCCGGGACAGGGTGGGACGAGCAGTACTTC | CASRSGTGWDEQYF
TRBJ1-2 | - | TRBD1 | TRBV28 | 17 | TGTGCCAGCAGTCCTGACAGGGGGAAAGGTAGTTGGTATGGCTACACCTTC | CASSPDRGKGSWYGYTF
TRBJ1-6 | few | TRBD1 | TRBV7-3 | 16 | TGTGCCAGCAGCATGGGGACAGTCCGACTTAATTCACCCCTCCACTTT | CASSMGTVRLNSPLHF
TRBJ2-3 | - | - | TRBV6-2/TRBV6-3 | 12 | TGTGCCAGCCGGGGGAGCGCAGATACGCAGTATTTT | CASRGSADTQYF
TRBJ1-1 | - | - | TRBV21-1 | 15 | TGTGCCAGCACGGGACTCCCCGAAATGAACACTGAAGCTTTCTTT | CASTGLPEMNTEAFF
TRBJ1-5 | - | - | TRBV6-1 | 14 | TGTGCCAGCTGCCTCGTAAGTTCTGGTCAGCCCCAGCATTTT | CASCLVSSGQPQHF
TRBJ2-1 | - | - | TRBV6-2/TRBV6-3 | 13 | TGTGCCAGCAGTTATAGCCCTCACAATGAGCAGTTCTTC | CASSYSPHNEQFF
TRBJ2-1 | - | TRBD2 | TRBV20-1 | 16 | TGCAGTCCCCGGGGACTAGCGGGAGCCACCTACAATGAGCAGTTCTTC | CSPRGLAGATYNEQFF
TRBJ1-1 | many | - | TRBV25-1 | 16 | TGTGCCAGCAGTCCAATTCAACTTTCTCCAGGGACTGAAGCTTTCTTT | CASSPIQLSPGTEAFF
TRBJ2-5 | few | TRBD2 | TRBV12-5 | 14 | TGTGCTAGTGGTCCCGGGACGGGGGGAGAGACCCAGTACTTC | CASGPGTGGETQYF
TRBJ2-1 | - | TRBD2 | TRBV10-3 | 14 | TGTGCCATCGGGGGACTAGCGATTAATGATGAGCAGTTCTTC | CAIGGLAINDEQFF
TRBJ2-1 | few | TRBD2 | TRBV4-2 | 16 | TGTGCCAGCAGCCAAGAGCCCAGCGGGAGAGGAAATGAGCAGTTCTTC | CASSQEPSGRGNEQFF
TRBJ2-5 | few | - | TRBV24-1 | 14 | TGTGCCACCAAGGCCGGGGGTCGGCGGGAGACCCAGTACTTC | CATKAGGRRETQYF
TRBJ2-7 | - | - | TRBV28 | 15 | TGTTCCAGCACCTCCACTCTTGACGCAACCTACGAGCAGTACTTC | CSSTSTLDATYEQYF
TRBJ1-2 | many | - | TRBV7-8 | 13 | TGTGCCAGCAGCTTAGAGAGACTGGGGGGCTACACCTTC | CASSLERLGGYTF
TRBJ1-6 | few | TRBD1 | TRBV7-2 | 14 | TGTGCCAGCAGCCCAGACAGGGCGGGGACACCCCTCCACTTT | CASSPDRAGTPLHF
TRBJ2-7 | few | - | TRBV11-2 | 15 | TGTGCCAGCAGCTTAGAGGCGGGTCACTCCTACGAGCAGTACTTC | CASSLEAGHSYEQYF